The rows below give T cell receptor beta chains drawn from one sample of a study of T cells in Graves' hyperthyroidism and ophthalmopathy. TCRdb recomputed calls from the multiplex PCR reads with MiXCR, one row per CDR3 protein. This sample carries 330,000 or so distinct CDR3 sequences, around 18% of them seen once, and the ten largest clones take 15% to 17%. The sample was blood. The source is a woman aged 40 to 50 with Graves' ophthalmopathy. CDR3s include the opening cysteine and the closing phenylalanine or tryptophan. Fields, in order: J gene, clone size, D gene, V gene, CDR3 protein, CDR3 DNA. The D gene is left open where the match is weak. Some rows mark clone size as missing; the rest say once, few, many or name a class of expanded clone.

>TRBJ1-1|few|NA|TRBV6-5
CASSYLGEGTEAFF
TGTGCCAGCAGTTACCTCGGGGAGGGCACTGAAGCTTTCTTT
>TRBJ2-5|NA|TRBD2|TRBV11-2
CASSPLGLAGGPGQETQYF
TGTGCCAGCAGCCCGCTCGGACTAGCGGGAGGCCCTGGCCAAGAGACCCAGTACTTC
>TRBJ2-5|NA|TRBD2|TRBV2
CASSGSIAGSETQYF
TGTGCCAGCAGTGGATCCATAGCGGGATCAGAGACCCAGTACTTC
>TRBJ1-6|many|NA|TRBV7-2
CASSLEEGGLSPLHF
TGTGCCAGCAGCTTAGAAGAGGGGGGCCTATCACCCCTCCACTTT
>TRBJ2-7|many|NA|TRBV19
CASLDSPRYF
TGTGCCAGCTTGGACAGCCCCCGGTACTTC
>TRBJ2-7|few|NA|TRBV20-1
CSASRDATSYEQYF
TGCAGTGCTAGTAGGGACGCGACCTCCTACGAGCAGTACTTC
>TRBJ2-5|many|NA|TRBV20-1
CSARQAQETQYF
TGCAGTGCTAGACAGGCCCAAGAGACCCAGTACTTC
>TRBJ2-5|many|NA|TRBV7-3
CASSSTSAEETQYF
TGTGCCAGCAGCTCGACGAGTGCAGAGGAGACCCAGTACTTC
>TRBJ2-7|many|TRBD2|TRBV6-5
CASSLAGDSDEQYF
TGTGCCAGCAGCTTAGCGGGAGATTCGGACGAGCAGTACTTC
>TRBJ1-1|NA|NA|TRBV6-2/TRBV6-3
CASSYSSGLVAFF
TGTGCCAGCAGTTACTCGAGCGGCTTGGTGGCTTTCTTT
>TRBJ2-7|many|TRBD2|TRBV15
CATSSGLAGDGYEQYF
TGTGCCACCAGCTCGGGACTAGCGGGAGACGGGTACGAGCAGTACTTC
>TRBJ1-3|few|NA|TRBV4-1
CASSQLIAGPRRNTIYF
TGCGCCAGCAGCCAACTAATCGCCGGGCCTCGACGAAACACCATATATTTT
>TRBJ1-2|many|NA|TRBV5-1
CASNPGGRNYGYTF
TGCGCCAGCAACCCGGGCGGGAGAAACTATGGCTACACCTTC
>TRBJ1-2|many|TRBD1|TRBV11-2
CASRQGFSNGYTF
TGTGCCAGCAGACAGGGGTTTTCAAATGGCTACACCTTC
>TRBJ1-5|many|NA|TRBV11-2
CASSLEEEGRFLEPQHF
TGTGCCAGCAGCTTAGAGGAGGAGGGACGGTTCCTGGAGCCCCAGCATTTT
>TRBJ2-5|NA|NA|TRBV27
CASSKVGQETQYF
TGTGCCAGCAGTAAGGTGGGCCAAGAGACCCAGTACTTC
>TRBJ1-6|many|NA|TRBV30
CAWSVGNTSPLHF
TGTGCCTGGAGTGTGGGAAACACTTCACCCCTCCACTTT
>TRBJ1-1|many|NA|TRBV19
CATRDVNTEAFF
TGTGCCACCAGGGACGTGAACACTGAAGCTTTCTTT
>TRBJ1-1|many|NA|TRBV4-1
CASSQEDTEAFF
TGCGCCAGCAGCCAAGAAGATACTGAAGCTTTCTTT
>TRBJ2-7|many|TRBD1|TRBV29-1
CSAQQGNEQYF
TGCAGCGCCCAACAGGGGAACGAGCAGTACTTC
>TRBJ1-1|many|NA|TRBV7-2
CASSFDHTGGGAFF
TGTGCCAGCAGCTTCGACCACACTGGAGGGGGAGCTTTCTTT
>TRBJ2-7|many|TRBD2|TRBV12-3/TRBV12-4
CASSLLAASYEQYF
TGTGCCAGCAGTTTACTAGCGGCCTCCTACGAGCAGTACTTC
>TRBJ2-5|NA|NA|TRBV28
CASSLPYSKGVETQYF
TGTGCCAGCAGTTTACCCTACAGCAAAGGGGTTGAGACCCAGTACTTC
>TRBJ2-7|many|NA|TRBV12-3/TRBV12-4
CASSLGLARQQYF
TGTGCCAGCAGTTTAGGGCTAGCTAGGCAGCAGTACTTC
>TRBJ1-5|many|NA|TRBV20-1
CSARDPRRASQPQHF
TGCAGTGCTAGAGATCCGCGACGGGCTAGCCAGCCCCAGCATTTT
>TRBJ1-3|many|NA|TRBV15
CATSRDTRGVGNTIYF
TGTGCCACCAGCAGAGATACGAGGGGTGTTGGAAACACCATATATTTT
>TRBJ2-2|NA|TRBD1|TRBV4-1
CASSQPGTGAGELFF
TGCGCCAGCAGCCAACCAGGGACAGGGGCCGGGGAGCTGTTTTTT